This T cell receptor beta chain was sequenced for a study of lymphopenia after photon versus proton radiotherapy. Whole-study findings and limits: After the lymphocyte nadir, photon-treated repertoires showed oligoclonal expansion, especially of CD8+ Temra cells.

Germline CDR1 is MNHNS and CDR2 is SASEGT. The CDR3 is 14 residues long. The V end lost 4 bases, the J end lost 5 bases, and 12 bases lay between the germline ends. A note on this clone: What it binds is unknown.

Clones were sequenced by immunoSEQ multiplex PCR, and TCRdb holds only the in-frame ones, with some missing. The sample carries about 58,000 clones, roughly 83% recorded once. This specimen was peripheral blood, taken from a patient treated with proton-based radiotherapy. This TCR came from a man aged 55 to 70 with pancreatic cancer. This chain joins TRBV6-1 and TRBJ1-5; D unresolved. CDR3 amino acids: CASSGNYRYQPQHF. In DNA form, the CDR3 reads TGTGCCAGCAGTGGGAACTACAGATATCAGCCCCAGCATTTT.